This T cell receptor beta chain was found in a study of cytomegalovirus exposure and HLA in healthy donors. On the study more broadly: Prior work identified more than 90 million unique TCR beta sequences in 190 million or so T cells.

Findings of the study overall: Researchers had no immune exposure information except CMV serostatus available.

Trimming shortened V by 2 bases and J by 4 bases, and 12 bases separated the two germline ends. The germline V gene has CDR1 MNHNY and CDR2 SVGAGI (reference sequence). CDR3 length: 15 amino acids. 13 Jbeta primers and 60 Vbeta primers were used for the PCR. Measured with immunoSEQ multiplex PCR; TCRdb has only the in-frame clones, and not every one. The repertoire holds tens of thousands of clones, more than 70% seen once, with 3.7% in the top ten. As to this clone: Its specificity is unknown.

Sequencing input: PBMCs. The chain links TRBV6-6 to TRBJ1-5; weak D call: TRBD1 (5 bases). The TCR was taken from a young man in good health and CMV-seronegative. The CDR3, as DNA: TGTGCCAGCAGTTACGTGGCAGGGTGGAATCAGCCCCAGCATTTT. It specifies CASSYVAGWNQPQHF.